The sequence of this T cell receptor beta chain was determined in a study of shared T cell receptors in the human thymus. This clone turned up a few times. The assay was immunoSEQ multiplex PCR, and TCRdb's table has in-frame clones only and misses some. The table has just under 550,000 clones, around 78% seen once. The germline gives CDR1 SGHTA, CDR2 FQGNSA. Trimming pared 1 base from V and 3 bases from J, leaving 7 bases between. The CDR3 consists of 14 residues. This sample was shared with a second study, whose subject was human thymus T cells. As that report states: Thymic repertoires overlap heavily among unrelated individuals, related research has reported.

This clonotype was obtained from a boy under two years old with a congenital heart defect. The V and J genes are TRBV7-2 and TRBJ2-4; a possible D gene is TRBD2 (6 bases). Input material: thymocytes. CDR3 in DNA: TGTGCCAGCAGCTTAGGGGGGGACAAAAACATTCAGTACTTC. The encoded protein is CASSLGGDKNIQYF.